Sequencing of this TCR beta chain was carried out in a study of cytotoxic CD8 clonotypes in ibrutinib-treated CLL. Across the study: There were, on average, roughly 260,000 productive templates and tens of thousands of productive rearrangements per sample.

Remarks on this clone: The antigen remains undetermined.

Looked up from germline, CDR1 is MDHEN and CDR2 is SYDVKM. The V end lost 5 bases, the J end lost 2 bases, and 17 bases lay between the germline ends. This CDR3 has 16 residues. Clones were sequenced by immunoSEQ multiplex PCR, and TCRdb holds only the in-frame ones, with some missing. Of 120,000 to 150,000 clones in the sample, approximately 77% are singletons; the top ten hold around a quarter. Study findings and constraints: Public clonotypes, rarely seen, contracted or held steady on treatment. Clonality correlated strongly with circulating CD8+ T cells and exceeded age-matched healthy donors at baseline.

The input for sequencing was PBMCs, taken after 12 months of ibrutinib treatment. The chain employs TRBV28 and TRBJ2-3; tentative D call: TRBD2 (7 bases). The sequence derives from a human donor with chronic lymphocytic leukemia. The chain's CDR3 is CASSPPEGGFTDTQYF. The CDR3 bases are TGTGCCAGCAGTCCTCCCGAGGGGGGGTTCACAGATACGCAGTATTTT.